The sample holds a few counts of the clone carrying this T cell receptor beta chain. The antigen is undetermined. These data come from a study of type 1 regulatory T cells. The overall study: This in vitro CD4 product, T-allo10, is enriched for Tr1 cells and alloantigen-specific.

Germline V gene lookup returns CDR1 DFQATT and CDR2 SNEGSKA (reference sequence). The CDR3 sequence is 12 residues long. Trimming left V 5 bases short and J 5 bases short, with 10 bases between. TCRdb called the reads again in MiXCR, with one record for every CDR3 protein. Among about 42,000 distinct CDR3 sequences, about 12% were seen once, and the ten largest hold roughly 8%. Findings and limits, study-wide: Tr1 cells had a more restricted TCR repertoire than non-Tr1 cells.

The sample comprised cultured non-Tr1 T cells, either the whole culture or a sorted T cell fraction (not recorded which). This chain connects TRBV20-1 to TRBJ2-1, with D possibly TRBD2 on 6 matching bases. This receptor was identified in a human donor in good health. The CDR3 bases are TGCAGTGCTCGGGAGTACCACAATGAGCAGTTCTTC. Protein sequence: CSAREYHNEQFF.